One and the same sample provided the 22 T cell receptor beta chains below, sequenced in a study of graft-versus-host responses after intestinal transplantation. Here immunoSEQ multiplex PCR was the method, and the copy in TCRdb shows in-frame clones only, minus some. The repertoire includes around 71,000 clones, about nine tenths of them detected once, and around 7.1% sits in the top ten. The sequences come from bone marrow, collected approximately 700 days after intestinal transplantation. Receptors were obtained from a human patient who received an intestinal transplant, so some T cells may come from the graft donor.

The gene calls are TRBV11-2 and TRBJ2-7, with 9 bases aligning to TRBD1. Germline-derived CDR1 and CDR2 are SGHAT and FQNNGV. The CDR3 is 14 residues long. Losses at the gene ends were 5 bases for V and 6 bases for J; bases not matched to a gene: 8. CDR3 nucleotide sequence: TGTGCCAGCAGCAGACAGGGGGGGCCTCTCGAGCAGTACTTC. It translates to CASSRQGGPLEQYF.

The chain employs TRBV7-9 and TRBJ2-7; D gene ambiguous. The CDR3 consists of 14 residues. Trimming pared 0 bases from V and 1 base from J, leaving 7 bases between. CDR1 SEHNR and CDR2 FQNEAQ come from the germline V gene (reference sequence). This CDR3 reads CASSLAGPSYEQYF. The CDR3 coding sequence is TGTGCCAGCAGCTTAGCGGGTCCGTCCTACGAGCAGTACTTC.

The chain carries TRBV6-1 and TRBJ1-6; D is unclear. The CDR3 totals 16 residues. Trimming pared 2 bases from V and 7 bases from J, leaving 15 bases between. The germline V gene encodes CDR1 MNHNS and CDR2 SASEGT. CDR3 region: CASSETLGALNSPLHF. The CDR3 DNA follows: TGTGCCAGCAGTGAAACATTGGGCGCTTTGAATTCACCCCTCCACTTT.

The chain carries TRBV6-1 and TRBJ1-1, with a possible D match to TRBD1 (6 bases). V lost 6 bases to trimming and J lost 5 bases, with 10 bases between them. The CDR3 spans 12 residues. The V gene's germline CDR1 is MNHNS and CDR2 SASEGT. In DNA, the CDR3 is TGTGCCAGCAGCGTACAGGGAACTGAAGCTTTCTTT. It codes for CASSVQGTEAFF.

The rearrangement joins TRBV7-3 to TRBJ2-3, with D tentatively TRBD1 (5 bases). CDR1 SGHTA and CDR2 FQGTGA come from the germline V gene. V was trimmed by 2 bases and J by 6 bases, leaving 15 bases between them. This CDR3 is built from 15 residues. DNA of the CDR3: TGTGCCAGCAGCTTAGGACCGACAGCAATTGATACGCAGTATTTT. Translation: CASSLGPTAIDTQYF.

The chain carries TRBV29-1 and TRBJ2-7; TRBD1 or TRBD2 may be the D gene (6 bases each). In germline, CDR1 is SQVTM, CDR2 ANQGSEA. Trimming removed 0 bases at V and 4 bases at J, with 19 bases between. The CDR3 contains 16 residues. CDR3 sequence reads: CSVEDNFWGAGYEQYF. The DNA for the CDR3 is TGCAGCGTTGAAGATAATTTTTGGGGGGCGGGTTACGAGCAGTACTTC.

This chain uses TRBV5-4 with TRBJ1-2; D gene unclear. Trimming took 0 bases from V and 3 from J, leaving 15 bases between them. The germline gives CDR1 SGHNT, CDR2 YYREEE (reference sequence). This CDR3 has 16 amino acids. CDR3: CASSLVGREPDYGYTF. The CDR3 DNA follows: TGTGCCAGCAGCTTGGTAGGGCGGGAACCGGACTATGGCTACACCTTC.

The chain uses TRBV6-6 and TRBJ2-1; possible D gene TRBD2, 6 bases. The CDR3 totals 13 residues. Germline V gene lookup returns CDR1 MNHNY and CDR2 SVGAGI (reference sequence). V was pared by 6 bases and J by 8 bases, with 14 bases between. The CDR3 sequence is CASSQRVFDEQFF. The DNA of the CDR3 is TGTGCCAGCAGCCAGCGGGTCTTCGATGAGCAGTTCTTC.

The CDR3 is CASSVAISYTEAFF. CDR3 nucleotide sequence: TGTGCCAGCAGCGTAGCTATATCTTACACTGAAGCTTTCTTT. The chain couples TRBV9 to TRBJ1-1; D remains ambiguous. Per germline, CDR1 SGDLS and CDR2 YYNGEE. The CDR3 is 14 residues long. Trimming left V 0 bases short and J 3 bases short, with 9 bases between.

As DNA, the CDR3 is TGTGCCAGCAGCTCCCAATGGGGGACAGAGAGCACAGATACGCAGTATTTT. Amino acid sequence: CASSSQWGTESTDTQYF. The chain has TRBV5-4 and TRBJ2-3, with 7 bases identical to TRBD1. This CDR3 has 17 amino acids. V lost 3 bases, J lost 0 bases, and 10 bases stayed unmatched. In germline, CDR1 is SGHNT, CDR2 YYREEE (reference sequence). Filled out from reference TRBV5-4 and TRBJ2-3, the complete variable domain reads ETGVTQSPTHLIKTRGQQVTLRCSSQSGHNTVSWYQQALGQGPQFIFQYYREEENGRGNFPPRFSGLQFPNYSSELNVNALELDDSALYLCASSSQWGTESTDTQYFGPGTRLTVL.

J is TRBJ2-3 and V is TRBV28; TRBD2 aligns across 8 bases. V lost 3 bases, J lost 8 bases, and 4 bases stayed unmatched. The germline V gene encodes CDR1 MDHEN and CDR2 SYDVKM. CDR3 length: 13 residues. The CDR3 sequence is CASSFSGGGTQYF. The DNA of the CDR3 is TGTGCCAGCAGTTTTTCCGGGGGGGGTACGCAGTATTTT.

The chain has TRBV7-6 and TRBJ2-3; maybe TRBD2 (6 bases). CDR1 is SGHVS and CDR2 is FNYEAQ in the germline V gene. V lost 5 bases, J lost 6 bases, and 18 bases lay in between. The CDR3 loop spans 15 amino acids. DNA for the CDR3: TGTGCCAGCAGCCCCGTGTGGGGCGCGGGGGATACGCAGTATTTT. This gives the protein CASSPVWGAGDTQYF.

This clone is a singleton in its sample. The V and J genes are TRBV10-1 and TRBJ1-2, with unresolved D. This CDR3 region has 14 residues. Germline CDR1 is WNHNN and CDR2 is SYGVQD (reference sequence). The V end lost 3 bases, the J end lost 4 bases, and 12 bases lay between the germline ends. In nucleotides, the CDR3 is TGCGCCAGCAGTGACCAGGACGGCCCCTATGGCTACACCTTC. Residues: CASSDQDGPYGYTF.

CDR3 loop: CASSLVQGATYEQYF. The CDR3 nucleotides read TGTGCCAGCAGCTTAGTGCAGGGGGCGACCTACGAGCAGTACTTC. This chain uses TRBV7-9 with TRBJ2-7; 8 bases map to TRBD1. V dropped 1 base and J dropped 2; count of bases not matched to a gene: 4. The CDR3 runs to 15 residues. The germline V gene encodes CDR1 SEHNR and CDR2 FQNEAQ (reference sequence).

The chain carries TRBV2 and TRBJ2-1; 8 nucleotides match TRBD2. The V and J ends lost 1 base and 8 bases, in that order; junction bases with no gene match: 13. The germline V gene has CDR1 SNHLY and CDR2 FYNNEI. The CDR3 has 17 amino acids. As DNA, the CDR3 is TGTGCCAGCAGTGAAGTAAGACTAGCGCGACCGGGCGATGAGCAGTTCTTC. Translating it yields CASSEVRLARPGDEQFF.

The chain has TRBV10-3 and TRBJ2-3; D unclear. This CDR3 is built from 13 residues. Between the trimmed V and J ends, which lost 0 bases and 5 bases, there was a span of 6 bases. The germline CDR1 and CDR2 sequences are ENHRY and SYGVKD. CDR3 sequence (DNA): TGTGCCATCAGTGAGTCGATAGAAGATACGCAGTATTTT. This codes for CAISESIEDTQYF.

The V and J genes are TRBV6-1 and TRBJ2-5; no definite D call. Trimming took off 3 bases at V and 0 bases at J, with 8 bases between the two ends. Germline loops: CDR1 MNHNS, CDR2 SASEGT. This CDR3 is 14 amino acids long. The CDR3 DNA is TGTGCCAGCAGTGATTGGCTGAACCAAGAGACCCAGTACTTC. Protein: CASSDWLNQETQYF.

Only a few counts were recorded for this clone. The gene calls are TRBV19 and TRBJ2-7; D may be TRBD1 or TRBD2 (6 bases each). V was clipped by 9 bases and J by 3 bases, with 12 bases between them. The CDR3 sequence is 12 residues long. The germline V gene has CDR1 LNHDA and CDR2 SQIVND (reference sequence). The CDR3 DNA reads TGTGCCAGCAGGGGAGGTATCTACGAGCAGTACTTC. Its translation is CASRGGIYEQYF. The variable domain in full, completed from reference TRBV19 and TRBJ2-7, reads DGGITQSPKYLFRKEGQNVTLSCEQNLNHDAMYWYRQDPGQGLRLIYYSQIVNDFQKGDIAEGYSVSREKKESFPLTVTSAQKNPTAFYLCASRGGIYEQYFGPGTRLTVT.

The chain carries TRBV7-6 and TRBJ2-7; D not resolved. The V gene lost 1 base and the J gene lost 2 bases, with 9 bases spanning the gap. Looked up from germline, CDR1 is SGHVS and CDR2 is FNYEAQ. The CDR3 spans 14 residues. CDR3 loop: CASSLGYGAYEQYF. CDR3 sequence (DNA): TGTGCCAGCAGCTTAGGATACGGAGCCTACGAGCAGTACTTC.

This sequence joins TRBV5-4 and TRBJ2-1; 8 bases agree with TRBD1. This CDR3 has 16 amino acids. V shed 6 bases, J shed 2 bases, and the junction held 10 bases outside the gene matches. The germline V gene encodes CDR1 SGHNT and CDR2 YYREEE (reference sequence). The CDR3, as DNA: TGTGCCAGCAACACAGGGGGGTTTGGGACCTACAATGAGCAGTTCTTC. Translated, it gives CASNTGGFGTYNEQFF.

The genes are TRBV4-2 and TRBJ1-2; D unresolved. V shed 1 base and J shed 0 bases, with 15 bases lying between them. The CDR3 runs 17 residues. Germline CDR1 and CDR2: LGHNA and YNFKEQ. CDR3 nucleotides: TGTGCCAGCAGCCAAGCGGATCGGTGGAGAGCTAACTATGGCTACACCTTC. The encoded protein is CASSQADRWRANYGYTF.

The J gene is TRBJ1-1, the V gene TRBV4-2; D is possibly TRBD1 (6 bases). This CDR3 has 14 amino acids. Looked up from germline, CDR1 is LGHNA and CDR2 is YNFKEQ. The germline V and J ends were trimmed by 7 bases and 3 bases, with 15 bases remaining between them. This CDR3 is CASNHGGGDTEAFF. CDR3 nucleotides: TGTGCCAGCAACCACGGGGGGGGCGACACTGAAGCTTTCTTT.